These T cell receptor beta chains were read from a single sample in a study of T cell repertoires in cytomegalovirus infection. TCRdb called the reads again in MiXCR, with one record for every CDR3 protein. Of a few hundred thousand distinct CDR3 sequences listed, more than 20% are singletons. Input material: PBMCs. Receptors were obtained from a human donor in good health (CMV status not recorded). Some clones in this sample may be carry-over from other donors' samples. Each CDR3 is given with its conserved first and last residue. Fields, in order: clone size, J gene, CDR3 length, V gene, D gene, CDR3 DNA, CDR3 protein. D genes are given only for firm matches. Not every row has a clone size; where given, it reads once, few, many or a size class.

many TRBJ2-7 14 TRBV7-2 - TGTGCCAGCAGCTTGGACCTCAACTCCTACGAGCAGTACTTC CASSLDLNSYEQYF
few TRBJ1-5 14 TRBV12-3/TRBV12-4 - TGTGCCAGCAGTTTTGGGTTTAGCAATCAGCCCCAGCATTTT CASSFGFSNQPQHF
- TRBJ2-1 16 TRBV2 TRBD2 TGTGCCAGCAGTGAAGTGAGACTAGCGGGAACCGATGAGCAGTTCTTC CASSEVRLAGTDEQFF
- TRBJ2-2 14 TRBV2 - TGTGCCAGCAGTGCCTTGCCGAACACCGGGGAGCTGTTTTTT CASSALPNTGELFF
few TRBJ1-1 16 TRBV14 - TGTGCCAGCAGCCCACGTACGAGGGTCCTGAACACTGAAGCTTTCTTT CASSPRTRVLNTEAFF
- TRBJ1-3 15 TRBV6-5 - TGTGCCAGCAGTGAAATAGCCGGGCATGGAAACACCATATATTTT CASSEIAGHGNTIYF
once TRBJ2-1 15 TRBV19 - TGTGCCACGAAGGGAGCCGGGAGCGACTACAATGAGCAGTTCTTC CATKGAGSDYNEQFF
once TRBJ1-5 16 TRBV11-2 - TGTGCCAGCAGCTTAGGGTCTAGGGGCGGCAATCAGCCCCAGCATTTT CASSLGSRGGNQPQHF
- TRBJ2-3 16 TRBV7-2 TRBD2 TGTGCCAGCAGCTTACCACTAGCGGGAGTAGCAGATACGCAGTATTTT CASSLPLAGVADTQYF
once TRBJ1-1 14 TRBV20-1 - TGCAGTGCTAGTTTTACGGGGGGCCTCACTGAAGCTTTCTTT CSASFTGGLTEAFF
- TRBJ1-2 15 TRBV29-1 - TGCAGCGTCCTGGGTGGCACCGAGAAAAACTATGGCTACACCTTC CSVLGGTEKNYGYTF
- TRBJ2-3 18 TRBV7-2 TRBD2 TGTGCCAGCAGCGCCGACAGAGGACTAGCGCTAGGCACAGATACGCAGTATTTT CASSADRGLALGTDTQYF
many TRBJ1-1 18 TRBV19 TRBD1 TGTGCCAGTAGTAACCGGGACAGGGTGTTTCGGATGAACACTGAAGCTTTCTTT CASSNRDRVFRMNTEAFF
few TRBJ2-3 15 TRBV6-5 TRBD2 TGTGCCAGCAAAGAGACTAGCGGGTTGACAGATACGCAGTATTTT CASKETSGLTDTQYF
many TRBJ1-4 14 TRBV12-3/TRBV12-4 - TGTGCCAGCAGTCCTGACCGGGTTTGGGAAAAACTGTTTTTT CASSPDRVWEKLFF
- TRBJ2-3 14 TRBV19 - TGTGCCAGTAGTACCAACGCAGACATGGGTACGCAGTATTTT CASSTNADMGTQYF
- TRBJ1-2 13 TRBV4-1 TRBD1 TGCGCCAGCCAGGGGGCGGGCAACTATGGCTACACCTTC CASQGAGNYGYTF
- TRBJ1-1 14 TRBV6-4 - TGTGCCAGCAGTCCCGGTCGTAGGAGCACTGAAGCTTTCTTT CASSPGRRSTEAFF
many TRBJ2-5 15 TRBV7-2 - TGTGCCAGCAGCCAAGGGGGTGGGGGTGTTGAGACCCAGTACTTC CASSQGGGGVETQYF
- TRBJ2-5 14 TRBV18 - TGTGCCAGCTCACCACGACGACAGCAAGAGACCCAGTACTTC CASSPRRQQETQYF
- TRBJ2-2 15 TRBV7-2 - TGTGCCAGCAGGAGGGGCCACCCGAACACCGGGGAGCTGTTTTTT CASRRGHPNTGELFF
few TRBJ1-6 15 TRBV6-1 - TGTGCCAGCAGTGAGAGACACTCCGACCATTCACCCCTCCACTTT CASSERHSDHSPLHF
few TRBJ1-2 13 TRBV10-3 - TGTGCCATCAATCGCGCAGGGAACGATGGCTACACCTTC CAINRAGNDGYTF
many TRBJ2-1 12 TRBV12-3/TRBV12-4 - TGTGCCAGCAGTTTCACGGGGAATGAGCAGTTCTTC CASSFTGNEQFF
- TRBJ1-2 11 TRBV29-1 - TGCAGCGTTGGGTCCCCCTATGGCTACACCTTC CSVGSPYGYTF
- TRBJ2-2 18 TRBV18 - TGTGCCAGCTCATTAGCGGCGACAGGAGCGTCAAACACCGGGGAGCTGTTTTTT CASSLAATGASNTGELFF
- TRBJ2-3 14 TRBV29-1 - TGCAGCGCTGTAATGGACGGATTTACAGATACGCAGTATTTT CSAVMDGFTDTQYF
many TRBJ1-3 15 TRBV19 - TGTGCCAGTACCCTAGACAGATACTCTGGAAACACCATATATTTT CASTLDRYSGNTIYF
- TRBJ2-2 14 TRBV30 - TGTGCCTGGAGTGTTCTCCCGGGAGCCGGGGAGCTGTTTTTT CAWSVLPGAGELFF
- TRBJ1-4 14 TRBV20-1 - TGCAGTGCTAGAGTGGGGGGCTTGAATGAAAAACTGTTTTTT CSARVGGLNEKLFF
many TRBJ2-2 14 TRBV28 - TGTGCCAGCAGAGCCTTCGCTAGCAGCGGGGAGCTGTTTTTT CASRAFASSGELFF
- TRBJ2-5 18 TRBV18 TRBD2 TGTGCCAGCTCACCCTTCTACATAGCGGGAGGGGACGGAGAGACCCAGTACTTC CASSPFYIAGGDGETQYF
- TRBJ1-2 18 TRBV7-9 - TGTGCCAGCAGCGGAGGACAGTGTAGCAGGGATGAGGCTATGGGCTACACCTTC CASSGGQCSRDEAMGYTF
- TRBJ1-1 14 TRBV12-3/TRBV12-4 - TGTGCCAGCAGTAACCGGGACGGGAATTATGAAGCTTTCTTT CASSNRDGNYEAFF
- TRBJ1-2 16 TRBV6-6 TRBD1 TGTGCCATCTCGACGGGACAGGGGCTCGCTAACTATGGCTACACCTTC CAISTGQGLANYGYTF
many TRBJ2-4 18 TRBV7-8 TRBD2 TGTGCCAGCAGCTTTCTAGCGGGCGGGAGTTTAGCCAAAAACATTCAGTACTTC CASSFLAGGSLAKNIQYF
- TRBJ2-3 18 TRBV20-1 TRBD2 TGCAGTGCTAGAGAGCTAGCGGGTCGAAGGAGCACACAAGATACGCAGTATTTT CSARELAGRRSTQDTQYF
- TRBJ2-2 15 TRBV11-2 TRBD2 TGTGCCAGCAGCTTAGGACTAGCGGACAACGGGGAGCTGTTTTTT CASSLGLADNGELFF
few TRBJ2-4 13 TRBV20-1 - TGCAGTGCTATACGAGGGGGAAATGACATTCAGTACTTC CSAIRGGNDIQYF
- TRBJ2-7 16 TRBV5-4 - TGTGCCAGCAGCCTACCAGGGGCCCAAGCCTCCTACGAGCAGTACTTC CASSLPGAQASYEQYF
- TRBJ2-5 15 TRBV6-2/TRBV6-3 TRBD2 TGTGCCAGCAGTCAACTAGCGGGAGTTAAAGAGACCCAGTACTTC CASSQLAGVKETQYF
- TRBJ1-2 11 TRBV29-1 - TGCAGCGTTGAAAAGGGTTGGTTCTACACCTTC CSVEKGWFYTF
few TRBJ1-3 16 TRBV6-6 - TGTGCCAGCAGTTCAAGATCAGTCATACCTGGAAACACCATATATTTT CASSSRSVIPGNTIYF
- TRBJ1-1 15 TRBV7-3 - TGTGCCAGCAGCTTGGGGGTTGGAAAAGCGACTGAAGCTTTCTTT CASSLGVGKATEAFF
few TRBJ1-2 14 TRBV7-8 TRBD1 TGTGCCAGCAGCTTAGATGGGACAGGGTATGGCTACACCTTC CASSLDGTGYGYTF
many TRBJ2-5 16 TRBV7-2 TRBD1 TGTGCCAGCAGCCATATACCGGGACAGGGGGAACAGACCCAGTACTTC CASSHIPGQGEQTQYF
few TRBJ2-3 17 TRBV20-1 TRBD2 TGCAGTGCCAGACCCCCGGGACTAGCGATAAGCACAGATACGCAGTATTTT CSARPPGLAISTDTQYF
once TRBJ1-4 18 TRBV7-4 - TGTGCCAGCAGCTTAGTCGGAGGTCCTTATTCAACTAATGAAAAACTGTTTTTT CASSLVGGPYSTNEKLFF
- TRBJ2-5 14 TRBV7-2 - TGTGCCAGCAGCTTATACCCCCGAGGAGAGACCCAGTACTTC CASSLYPRGETQYF
many TRBJ2-3 12 TRBV6-1 TRBD1 TGTGCCAGCGGACGGGACAGGTGGACGCAGTATTTT CASGRDRWTQYF
- TRBJ2-5 17 TRBV14 - TGTGCCAGCAGCCAAAAGGGGCAAGGGGTCTACCAAGAGACCCAGTACTTC CASSQKGQGVYQETQYF
few TRBJ2-7 14 TRBV10-3 TRBD1 TGTGCCATCAGCACCGGGACAGGGAGCTACGAGCAGTACTTC CAISTGTGSYEQYF
once TRBJ1-1 15 TRBV29-1 - TGCAGCGTTGCGACGTTTGGGGGAGAGAACACTGAAGCTTTCTTT CSVATFGGENTEAFF
once TRBJ2-7 15 TRBV6-2/TRBV6-3 - TGTGCCAGCAGTTACTCAGCGGGCCTCTCCTACGAGCAGTACTTC CASSYSAGLSYEQYF